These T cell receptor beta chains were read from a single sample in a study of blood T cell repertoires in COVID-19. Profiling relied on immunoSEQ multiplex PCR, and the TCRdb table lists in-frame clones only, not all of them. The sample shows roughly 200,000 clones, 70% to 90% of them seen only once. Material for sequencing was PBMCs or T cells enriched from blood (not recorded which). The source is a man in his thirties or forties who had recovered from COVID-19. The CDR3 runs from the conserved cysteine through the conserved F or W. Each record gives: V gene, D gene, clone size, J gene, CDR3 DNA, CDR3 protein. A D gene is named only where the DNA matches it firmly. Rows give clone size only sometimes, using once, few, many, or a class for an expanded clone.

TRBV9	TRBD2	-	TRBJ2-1	TGTGCCAGCAGCGCCGGGACTAGCGGGAATTACAATGAGCAGTTCTTC	CASSAGTSGNYNEQFF
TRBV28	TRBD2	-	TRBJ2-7	TGTGCCAGCAGTTCACTAGCGGGAGGGCACAACGAGCAGTACTTC	CASSSLAGGHNEQYF
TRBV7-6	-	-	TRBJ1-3	TGTGCCAGCAGCTTAGACGTAACAGGGAACGGAAACACCATATATTTT	CASSLDVTGNGNTIYF
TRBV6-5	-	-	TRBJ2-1	TGTGCCACTAAGATAAACAATGAGCAGTTCTTC	CATKINNEQFF
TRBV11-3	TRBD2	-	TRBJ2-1	TGTGCCAGCAGCTTAGGGAGGACTAGCTACAATGAGCAGTTCTTC	CASSLGRTSYNEQFF
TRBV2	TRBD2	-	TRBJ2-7	TGTGCCAGCTGGACTAGCTCACCAGCCGAGCAGTACTTC	CASWTSSPAEQYF
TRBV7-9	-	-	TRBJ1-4	TGTGCCAGCAGCTCGGACGCTGTCTGGACTGTCGACCTTGAAAAACTGTTTTTT	CASSSDAVWTVDLEKLFF
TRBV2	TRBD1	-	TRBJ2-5	TGTGCCAGCAGGGGACAGGGGGCGCCTAAGGAGACCCAGTACTTC	CASRGQGAPKETQYF
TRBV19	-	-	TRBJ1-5	TGTGCCAGTAGTATCCCGGGCAATCAGCCCCAGCATTTT	CASSIPGNQPQHF
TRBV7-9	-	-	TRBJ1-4	TGTGCCAGCAGCTTAGCGAAGGGAGCTAATGAAAAACTGTTTTTT	CASSLAKGANEKLFF
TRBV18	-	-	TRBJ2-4	TGTGCCAGCTCACCAGAGGCAGCCGATGAGGCCATTCAGTACTTC	CASSPEAADEAIQYF
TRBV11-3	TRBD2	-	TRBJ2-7	TGTGCCAGCAGCAAGCGGGGGGATGAGCAGTACTTC	CASSKRGDEQYF
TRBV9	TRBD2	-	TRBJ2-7	TGTGCCAGCAGCGTCGGACTAGCGGAGCCCTACGAGCAGTACTTC	CASSVGLAEPYEQYF
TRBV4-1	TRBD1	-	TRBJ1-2	TGCGCCAGCAGCCAACCTACAGGGGGGACTCTCTATGGCTACACCTTC	CASSQPTGGTLYGYTF
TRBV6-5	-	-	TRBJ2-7	TGTGCCAGCAGTAACAGTTTTTTATCCTACGAGCAGTACTTC	CASSNSFLSYEQYF
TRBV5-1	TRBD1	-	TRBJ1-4	TGCGCCAGCAGCCCGGGACAGGGGGTCCCAACTAATGAAAAACTGTTTTTT	CASSPGQGVPTNEKLFF
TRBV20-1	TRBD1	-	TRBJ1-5	TGCAGTGCTAGTGCTGGGACAGGGCGTCAGCCCCAGCATTTT	CSASAGTGRQPQHF
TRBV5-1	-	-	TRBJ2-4	TGCGCCAGCAGACCTCAGGATTTAGCCAAAAACATTCAGTACTTC	CASRPQDLAKNIQYF
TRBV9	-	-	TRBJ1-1	TGTGCCAGCAGCGCCGAGATGAACACTGAAGCTTTCTTT	CASSAEMNTEAFF
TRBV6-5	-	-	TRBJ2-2	TGTGCCAGCAGCCCGCGGGACAGGAACACCGGGGAGCTGTTTTTT	CASSPRDRNTGELFF
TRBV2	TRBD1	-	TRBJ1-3	TGTGCCAGCAGTGATTGGGACAGGGTTTCTGGAAACACCATATATTTT	CASSDWDRVSGNTIYF
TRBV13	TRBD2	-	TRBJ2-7	TGTGCCAGCAGCTTCTGGACTAGCGGGAGTAGTTTCGCTGAGCAGTACTTC	CASSFWTSGSSFAEQYF
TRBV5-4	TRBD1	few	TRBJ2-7	TGTGCCAGCAGCTTGACCACACAGGGGTACGAGCAGTACTTC	CASSLTTQGYEQYF
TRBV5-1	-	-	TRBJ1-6	TGCGCCAGCAGCCCCGGACTAGGGGATTCACCCCTCCACTTT	CASSPGLGDSPLHF
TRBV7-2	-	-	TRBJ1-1	TGTGCCAGCAGCCCGTACAGGGACCTCGAAGCTTTCTTT	CASSPYRDLEAFF
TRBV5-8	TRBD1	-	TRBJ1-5	TGTGCCAGCAGCACCCGACAGGGTAGCAATCAGCCCCAGCATTTT	CASSTRQGSNQPQHF
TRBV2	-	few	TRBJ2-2	TGTGCCAGTAGTACCCAGGGTACCGGGGAGCTGTTTTTT	CASSTQGTGELFF
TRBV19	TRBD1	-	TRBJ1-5	TGTGCCAGTACCCCAGGACAGGGGTTTTCCAATCAGCCCCAGCATTTT	CASTPGQGFSNQPQHF
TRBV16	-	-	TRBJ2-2	TGTGCCAGCAGCCCAGGGTTTATCACCGGGGAGCTGTTTTTT	CASSPGFITGELFF
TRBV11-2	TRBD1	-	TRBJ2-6	TGTGCCAGCAGCTCAACAGGGGGCGCTGGGGCCAACGTCCTGACTTTC	CASSSTGGAGANVLTF
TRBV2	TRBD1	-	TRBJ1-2	TGTGCCAGCAAGAAGGGACAGGGGATCTATGGCTACACCTTC	CASKKGQGIYGYTF
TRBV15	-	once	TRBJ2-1	TGTGCCACCAGCAGAGATCACTCCCCCGGGAGCCACAATGAGCAGTTCTTC	CATSRDHSPGSHNEQFF
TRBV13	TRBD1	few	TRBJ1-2	TGTGCCAGCAGCGCCTCCGTGACAGGGAGCAACTATGGCTACACCTTC	CASSASVTGSNYGYTF
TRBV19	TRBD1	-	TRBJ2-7	TGTGCCAGTAGTTACCGGGACAGTCCCTACGAGCAGTACTTC	CASSYRDSPYEQYF
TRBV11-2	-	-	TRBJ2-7	TGTGCCAGCAGCTTCGACAGACCCGAGGACGAGCAGTACTTC	CASSFDRPEDEQYF
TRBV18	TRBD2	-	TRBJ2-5	TGTGCCAGCTCATATTATCGGACTAGCGGGGGCCATCAAGAGACCCAGTACTTC	CASSYYRTSGGHQETQYF
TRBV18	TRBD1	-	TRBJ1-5	TGTGCCAGCTCACCAAGGGACAGGGGGGGCAATCAGCCCCAGCATTTT	CASSPRDRGGNQPQHF
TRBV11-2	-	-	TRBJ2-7	TGTGCCAGCAGCTTAGCATGGGGGCAGGAAGTAACCTACGAGCAGTACTTC	CASSLAWGQEVTYEQYF
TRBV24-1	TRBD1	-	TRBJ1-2	TGTGCCACCAGTGATGGACAGGCCGGGGACTATGGCTACACCTTC	CATSDGQAGDYGYTF
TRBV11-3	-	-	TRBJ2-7	TGTGCCAGCAGCGAACCCCCTAGCGTAGGCTCCTACGAGCAGTACTTC	CASSEPPSVGSYEQYF
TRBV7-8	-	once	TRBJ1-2	TGTGCCAGCAGCTTAGGTATCTATGGCTACACCTTC	CASSLGIYGYTF
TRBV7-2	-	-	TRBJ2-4	TGTGCCAGCAGCTTAAGCTTTGCAGGGGAATCTCTAGCCAAAAACATTCAGTACTTC	CASSLSFAGESLAKNIQYF
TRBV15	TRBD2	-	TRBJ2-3	TGTGCCACCACCGGGACTAGCGGGAGGGCCATCGCAGATACGCAGTATTTT	CATTGTSGRAIADTQYF
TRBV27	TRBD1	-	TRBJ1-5	TGTGCCAGCAGTTCGACAGGGGGTTACAATCAGCCCCAGCATTTT	CASSSTGGYNQPQHF
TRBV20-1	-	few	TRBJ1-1	TGCAGTGCCTATCTACTTACTGAAGCTTTCTTT	CSAYLLTEAFF
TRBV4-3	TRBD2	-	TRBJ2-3	TGCGCCAGCAGCCAAGATCTGAGCGGGGGCCCGACCGGGGCGCAGTATTTT	CASSQDLSGGPTGAQYF
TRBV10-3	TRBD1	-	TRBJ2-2	TGTGCCATCAGTGAGTCAAGGACAGGAAACACCGGGGAGCTGTTTTTT	CAISESRTGNTGELFF
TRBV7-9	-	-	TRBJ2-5	TGTGCCAGCAGCTTAGGTAGCGGAGAGACCCAGTACTTC	CASSLGSGETQYF
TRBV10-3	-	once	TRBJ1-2	TGTGCCATCAGTGAGTCCTTGACAGTTGCCTATGGCTACACCTTC	CAISESLTVAYGYTF
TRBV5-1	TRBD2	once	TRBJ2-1	TGCGCCAGCAGCTTGGGTCTTAGCGGGAGAGCATCCTACAATGAGCAGTTCTTC	CASSLGLSGRASYNEQFF
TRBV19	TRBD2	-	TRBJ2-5	TGTGCCAGTAGTATGGGAACTAGCGGGAGAACGGAGACCCAGTACTTC	CASSMGTSGRTETQYF
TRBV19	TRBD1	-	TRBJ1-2	TGTGCCAGTGTAACGAGGGACAGAGGCTATGGCTACACCTTC	CASVTRDRGYGYTF
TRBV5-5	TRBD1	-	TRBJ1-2	TGTGCCAGCAGCTTGGGGTCAGGGGGCAACTATGGCTACACCTTC	CASSLGSGGNYGYTF